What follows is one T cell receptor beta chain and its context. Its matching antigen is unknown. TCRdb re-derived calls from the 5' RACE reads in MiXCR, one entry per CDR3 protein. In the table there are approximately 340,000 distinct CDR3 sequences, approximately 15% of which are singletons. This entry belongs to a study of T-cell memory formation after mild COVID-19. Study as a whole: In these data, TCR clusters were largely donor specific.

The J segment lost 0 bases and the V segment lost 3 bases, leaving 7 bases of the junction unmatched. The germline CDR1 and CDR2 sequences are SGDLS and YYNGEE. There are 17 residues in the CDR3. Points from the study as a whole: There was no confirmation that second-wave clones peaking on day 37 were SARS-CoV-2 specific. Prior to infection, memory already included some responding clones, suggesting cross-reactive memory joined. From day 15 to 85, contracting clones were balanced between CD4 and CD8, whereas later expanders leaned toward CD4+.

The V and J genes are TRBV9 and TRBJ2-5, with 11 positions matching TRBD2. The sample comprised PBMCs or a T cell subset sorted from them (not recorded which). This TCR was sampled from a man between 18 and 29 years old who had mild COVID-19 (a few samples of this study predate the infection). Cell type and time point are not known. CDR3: CASSEGSSGGNQETQYF. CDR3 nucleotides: TGTGCCAGCAGCGAGGGGTCTAGCGGGGGGAACCAAGAGACCCAGTACTTC. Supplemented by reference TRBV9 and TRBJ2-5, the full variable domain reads DSGVTQTPKHLITATGQRVTLRCSPRSGDLSVYWYQQSLDQGLQFLIQYYNGEERAKGNILERFSAQQFPDLHSELNLSSLELGDSALYFCASSEGSSGGNQETQYFGPGTRLLVL.